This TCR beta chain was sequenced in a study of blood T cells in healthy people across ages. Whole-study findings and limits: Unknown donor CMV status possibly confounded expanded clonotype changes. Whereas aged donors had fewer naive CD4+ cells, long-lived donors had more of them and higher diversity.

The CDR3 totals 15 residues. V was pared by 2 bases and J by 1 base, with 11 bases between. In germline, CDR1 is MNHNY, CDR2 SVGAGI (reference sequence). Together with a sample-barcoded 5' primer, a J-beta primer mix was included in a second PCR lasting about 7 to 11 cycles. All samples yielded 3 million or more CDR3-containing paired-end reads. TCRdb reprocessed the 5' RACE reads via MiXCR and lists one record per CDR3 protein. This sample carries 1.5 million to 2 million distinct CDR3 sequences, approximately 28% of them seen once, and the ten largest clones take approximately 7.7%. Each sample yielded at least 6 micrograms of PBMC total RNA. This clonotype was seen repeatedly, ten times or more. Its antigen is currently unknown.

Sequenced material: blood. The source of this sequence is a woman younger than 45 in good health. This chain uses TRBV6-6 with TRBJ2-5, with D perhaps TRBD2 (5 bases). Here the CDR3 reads CASSYAGNRQETQYF. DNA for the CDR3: TGTGCCAGCAGTTACGCCGGGAACCGCCAAGAGACCCAGTACTTC.